This T cell receptor (beta chain) originates from a study of cytomegalovirus exposure and HLA in healthy donors (dated by TCRdb to the late 2010s). The study in broad terms: An earlier analysis of some 600 of the donors reported about 260 Gb of sequence data and 95 million to 130 million unique TCR beta sequences obtained from some 200 million T cells. Both class I and class II loci were covered by HLA typing, at four-digit resolution. High-throughput TCR immunosequencing, statistical association of individual TCRs with disease status, and machine learning were combined to predict cytomegalovirus infection status. The study aimed to test whether cataloging public T cell receptors could reveal signatures of past pathogen exposure. Across about 370 genotyped donors of the cohort, an average of about 220,000 unique TCR beta nucleotide sequences per donor were sequenced, and roughly 17% of those sequences were non-productive. Using immunosequencing, the study profiled T cell repertoires from 500 to 800 subjects and related those repertoires to cytomegalovirus serostatus. Rather than using new phenotypic data, the later analysis identified candidate immune exposures from TCR beta sequences and from how often those sequences occurred across donors. A handful of DR-DQ haplotypes were handled as single units for association and clustering because linkage in the cohort was strong. Along with the approximately 620-subject first cohort, a separate validation cohort of over 90 different subjects was used. In an earlier analysis of roughly 540 of the donors, high-throughput TCR beta sequencing was used to judge whether each TCR beta V gene segment behaved as functional or pseudogenic. About 320 gigabases of sequencing data and approximately 80 million unique TCR sequences were included in an early release covering roughly 700 HLA-typed donors. All discovery cohort repertoires had been generated using a single sequencing platform. The number of donors typed differed by locus, with roughly 629-640 for A, B, C, DRB1 and DQB1, around 520 for DQA1, approximately 580 for DPA1, and under 490 for DPB1. A later analysis re-analyzed previously published TCR beta repertoires from several hundred donors and added high-resolution HLA genotyping to study TCR occurrence patterns. Donor age, sex, ethnicity and CMV serostatus were compiled together with the repertoire data. Genome-wide SNP genotypes for about three fifths of the roughly 670 donors were used in a later genetic analysis, which treated that subset as a discovery cohort. The genetic ancestry cluster associated with self-reported Caucasian donors included 65% to 90% of the 398 genotyped donors. What the authors observed across the whole study: An association between a missense DCLRE1C variant and V-gene and J-gene trimming of TCR beta chains was found in a later genetic analysis and replicated in an independent cohort. Roughly uniform sequencing depth across donors was assumed in presence/absence analyses, although this assumption may not hold. A cluster of highly shared sequence variants was judged likely to represent a technical artifact of the sequencing pipeline. In a later analysis, 16,951 TCR beta sequences were associated with specific HLA alleles at a false discovery rate of 0.05. A later analysis reported that several top co-occurrence clusters appeared linked to parvovirus B19, influenza, CMV and Epstein-Barr virus. Because counts were too low, about 18 rarely observed V segments, including chromosome 9 orphons, were left out of the earlier analysis of roughly 600 of the donors. Immune exposure information for the cohort was limited to CMV serostatus. In vitro tests confirmed that a few of the cytomegalovirus-associated TCR beta chains recognize cytomegalovirus antigens. Some IMGT-functional V segments, including TRBV6-2 and TRBV6-3, could not be distinguished by the 87-base-pair reads and were therefore excluded. The cohort was sequenced for TCR beta chains only, and without alpha or paired-chain data the features that could be detected were limited. Compared with the 666-donor mean, donors in an Asian-associated ancestry cluster had fewer N-insertions in productive TCRs, according to a later genetic analysis. The authors suggested that the approach could potentially be extended to other disease states and immunological phenotypes. A further reported finding was that TCR beta sequences accurately predicted the HLA-A and HLA-B alleles for most subjects in the first cohort. When HLA alleles, especially DR and DQ, strongly co-occurred, attributing TCR associations to individual alleles was difficult. An earlier analysis of approximately 570 of the donors showed that most TCR beta V segments appeared in productive rearrangements either about 90% or about 30% of the time, which broadly matched IMGT annotations. The classifier was reported to diagnose cytomegalovirus status with high specificity and sensitivity in both the original cohort and the validation cohort. Most CMV-associated TCR beta chains appeared to be HLA-restricted in a later analysis, and the HLA associations seemed to be driven largely by CMV exposure. Most TCR sequences were observed very rarely across donors, whereas some public TCRs were present in many individuals. In a later analysis, TCR association rates were found to vary across HLA loci, with the most associated TCRs seen for DRB1 alleles and the fewest for HLA-C alleles. Compared with equally common non-associated chains, HLA-associated TCR beta chains in a later analysis were more clonally expanded and had lower generation probabilities. Correlated functional status among segregating V segments might be attributable to linkage disequilibrium, but an unknown experimental factor could not be ruled out. The study gave a list of about 170 TCR beta chains associated with cytomegalovirus. Because some donors lacked HLA typing at each locus, the association tests relied only on the typed subset.

In total, roughly 670 healthy bone marrow donors made up the cohort. At the time of sampling, all cohort members were nominally healthy, though unrecorded immune exposures were likely present. The donor was CMV seropositive and was included in the group of 270 or so seropositive cohort members. A peripheral blood sample was provided by each donor, and peripheral blood mononuclear cells were used for TCR beta sequencing. Genomic DNA was extracted from the blood cell samples with the Qiagen DNeasy Blood Extraction Kit. The CDR3, from cysteine to phenylalanine, totals 13 residues. The DNA shown is the 39-base CDR3, in frame from base 1. V gives up 10 bases and J gives up 1 base, and the segment between their germline ends measures 14 bases. CDR1 and CDR2 were assigned from the germline V gene as MNHNS and SASEGT. Preparation of the library involved the immunoSEQ multiplex PCR assay. The multiplex PCR relied on a mix of 60 forward primers for TCR Vbeta segments and 13 reverse primers for TCR Jbeta segments. A multiplex PCR assay on genomic DNA amplified the CDR3 region of rearranged TCR beta genes. The Illumina HiSeq System was used to sequence the amplified TCR beta libraries as 87-base-pair reads. The authors' analysis ran thus. In a later analysis, roughly 80 million unique TCR beta chains were counted across the approximately 620 repertoires, and roughly 11 million of these chains were shared by at least two donors. A nearest-neighbor algorithm error-corrected the raw reads and collapsed the reads into unique sequences, merging closely related sequences to remove PCR and sequencing errors. CDR3 sequences were aligned to IMGT reference sequences to assign V, D and J gene segments. For a sequence to be retained, a match of at least six nucleotides to both a V gene segment and a J gene segment was required. A rearrangement was called productive if the CDR3 had no stop codons and remained in frame with V and J, and every other rearrangement was called non-productive. Following IMGT convention, CDR3 was defined as the stretch from the second conserved V-encoded cysteine up to the conserved J-encoded phenylalanine. The earlier analysis of around 640 of the donors excluded sequences that lacked an unambiguous match to a single V gene segment. In an earlier analysis of a few hundred of the donors, V segments were called functional above 56.7% productive rearrangements and were called segregating when the between-donor standard deviation exceeded 5%. A statistical classification framework was built for diagnosing cytomegalovirus status from the catalog of TCR beta chain sequences. In a later analysis, V and J genes were assigned by comparing TCR nucleotide sequences against IMGT/GENE-DB human TR gene sequences. Using the TCRdist pipeline, a later analysis assigned CDR3 sequences along with most-parsimonious VDJ recombination scenarios. In a later analysis, every TCR beta chain was defined by the combination of its CDR3 amino acid sequence and its V-gene family, and reads without a unique V-gene family were dropped. As a way to deal with suspected cross-contamination and a sequencing artifact, a later analysis dropped approximately 590 nucleotide sequences that were highly shared and had low generation probability. A later analysis calculated a clonal expansion index for each public chain from normalized within-repertoire ranks of inferred template counts. In a later analysis, generation probabilities were computed using a VDJ recombination model fitted to out-of-frame rearrangements, and the results were checked against IGoR. Hypergeometric tests were used in a later analysis to score TCR-TCR, TCR-HLA and TCR-CMV co-occurrence, with a repertoire-size bias correction applied to the TCR pairs. A later analysis estimated false discovery rates by permuting HLA or CMV assignments 20 times. In a later analysis, co-occurring TCRs were grouped with DBSCAN, and TCRdist sequence similarity was added when clustering was performed within HLA-allele-positive subsets. Repertoires with fewer than 30,000 or more than 120,000 public chains were left out of co-occurrence clustering, as were about five repertoires with anomalous nucleotide sharing. TCRdb holds this immuneACCESS table with in-frame rearrangements only. Some clones are missing; in checked studies, unresolved V genes explain under half, and the rest has no known cause. V, J and clone size reflect that table, while D and trimming were determined from the DNA. Within this sample are about 130,000 clones, with around 83% of them counted one time only. The top ten clonotypes cover approximately 3.1% of the sample.

Remarks on this clone: It has no known antigen specificity. Per-nucleotide qualities are absent, and no much larger clonotype sits a single base away.

The sequence came from a woman under 30 in good health and CMV-seropositive. Recombination joined TRBV6-1 with TRBJ2-7; the D gene is possibly TRBD2, with 6 bases matching. Sample: PBMCs. The nucleotide sequence is TGTGCCACGGGGGAAGTTCTATCCTACGAGCAGTACTTC. This translates into CATGEVLSYEQYF.